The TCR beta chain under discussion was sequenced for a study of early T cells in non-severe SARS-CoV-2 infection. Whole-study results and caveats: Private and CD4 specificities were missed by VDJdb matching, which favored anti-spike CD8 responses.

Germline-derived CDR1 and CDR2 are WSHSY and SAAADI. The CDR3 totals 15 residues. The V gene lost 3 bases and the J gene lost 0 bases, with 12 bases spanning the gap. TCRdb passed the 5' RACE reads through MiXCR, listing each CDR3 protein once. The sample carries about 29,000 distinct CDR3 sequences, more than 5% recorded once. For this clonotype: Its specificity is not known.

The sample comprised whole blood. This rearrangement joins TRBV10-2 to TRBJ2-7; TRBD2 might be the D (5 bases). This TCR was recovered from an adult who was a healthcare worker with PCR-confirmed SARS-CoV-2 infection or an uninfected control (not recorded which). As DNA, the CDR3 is TGCGCCAGCAGTGAATCAGCGGTCCGCTCCTACGAGCAGTACTTC. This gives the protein CASSESAVRSYEQYF.